The clone carrying this T cell receptor (beta chain) was recorded many times. Its antigen is still unknown. Per germline, CDR1 SQVTM and CDR2 ANQGSEA. Trimming stripped 7 bases from V and 3 bases from J, with 26 bases between. The CDR3 is 17 residues long. Synthesis of cDNA was carried out by template-switch 5'RACE. The reaction used 10-nucleotide random UMIs. Each CDR3 protein gets one entry after TCRdb re-called the 5' RACE reads with MiXCR. Among 45,000 to 70,000 distinct CDR3 sequences, around 4.4% were seen once, and the ten largest hold 2.9%. The sample belongs to a study of neurological immune-mediated disorders. Overall study results and limits: The study found the most TCR clonal expansion in HTLV-1-associated myelopathy and the least in multiple sclerosis, below healthy controls.

2 million PBMCs stored at -80 C were the source of the unsorted libraries. The rearrangement joins TRBV29-1 to TRBJ2-3; a weak D match, TRBD2 (6 bases). Input material: PBMCs. The TCR comes from a man in his fifties with multiple sclerosis. CDR3 protein: CSDGPFGAGFMTDTQYF. The CDR3 region has the DNA TGCAGCGATGGCCCCTTTGGTGCGGGGTTTATGACAGATACGCAGTATTTT.